This T cell receptor (beta chain) came from a study of blood T cell repertoires in COVID-19. Across the study: Acute-phase and convalescent COVID-19 samples originated in the United States, Italy and Spain. Nucleic acid was either cDNA or gDNA, and it came from T cells, B-cell-depleted T cells, or PBMCs.

Per the original methods: Amplification with reference gene primers provided the estimates of nucleated cell counts. TCRdb's table, derived via immunoSEQ multiplex PCR, lists solely in-frame clones and lacks some. V, J and clone size were drawn from that table, and D and trimming were deduced from the DNA. The sample includes about 140,000 clones, 84% of them seen just once. The CDR3 contains 15 residues. The trim removed 6 bases at V and 4 bases at J, leaving 4 bases unmatched. CDR1 MNHNY and CDR2 SVGAGI come from the germline V gene (reference sequence). Sequencing used peripheral blood. The receptor comes from a human donor in a cohort sampled during active COVID-19. This chain uses TRBV6-6 with TRBJ2-2; 11 bases align to TRBD1. This CDR3 is CASSRDRGGTGELFF. Written as DNA, the CDR3 is TGTGCCAGCAGCCGGGACAGGGGGGGCACCGGGGAGCTGTTTTTT.